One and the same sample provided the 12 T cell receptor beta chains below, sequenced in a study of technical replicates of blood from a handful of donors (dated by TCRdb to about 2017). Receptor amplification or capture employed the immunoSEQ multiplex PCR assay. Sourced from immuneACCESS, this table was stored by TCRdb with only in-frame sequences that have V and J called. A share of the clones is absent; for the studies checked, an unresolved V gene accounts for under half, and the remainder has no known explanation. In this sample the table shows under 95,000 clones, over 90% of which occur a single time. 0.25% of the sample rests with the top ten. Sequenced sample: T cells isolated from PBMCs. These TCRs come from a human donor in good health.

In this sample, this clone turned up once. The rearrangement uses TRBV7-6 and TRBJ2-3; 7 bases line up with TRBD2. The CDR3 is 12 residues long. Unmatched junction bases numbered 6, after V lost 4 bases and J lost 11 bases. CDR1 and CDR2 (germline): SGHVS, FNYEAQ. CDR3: CASSSGGWEQYF. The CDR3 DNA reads TGTGCCAGCAGCTCGGGGGGATGGGAGCAGTATTTT.

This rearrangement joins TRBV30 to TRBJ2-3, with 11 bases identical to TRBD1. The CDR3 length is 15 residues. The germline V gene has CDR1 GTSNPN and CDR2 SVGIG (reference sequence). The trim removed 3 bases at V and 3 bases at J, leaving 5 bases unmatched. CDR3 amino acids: CAWSRTGGATDTQYF. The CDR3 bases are TGTGCCTGGAGCAGGACAGGGGGCGCGACAGATACGCAGTATTTT.

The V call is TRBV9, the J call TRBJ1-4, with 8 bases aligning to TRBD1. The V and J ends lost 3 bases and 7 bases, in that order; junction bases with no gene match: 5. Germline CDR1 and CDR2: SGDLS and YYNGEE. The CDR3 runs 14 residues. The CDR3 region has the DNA TGTGCCAGCAGCGCCGGACAGGGCGGTGAAAAACTGTTTTTT. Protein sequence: CASSAGQGGEKLFF.

CDR3 region: CASSLLGDTEAFF. The CDR3 nucleotides are TGTGCCAGCAGCTTACTAGGGGACACTGAAGCTTTCTTT. V usage is TRBV7-3 and J usage is TRBJ1-1; D possibly corresponds to TRBD1 (5 bases). CDR3 size: 13 residues. Germline V CDR1 and CDR2: SGHTA, FQGTGA. The germline V and J ends were trimmed by 2 bases and 3 bases, with 7 bases remaining between them.

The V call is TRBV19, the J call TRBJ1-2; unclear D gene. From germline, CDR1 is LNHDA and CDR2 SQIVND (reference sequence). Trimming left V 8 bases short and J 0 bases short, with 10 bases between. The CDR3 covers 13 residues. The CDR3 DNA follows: TGTGCCAGTCGAGGAGAAGCTAACTATGGCTACACCTTC. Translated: CASRGEANYGYTF. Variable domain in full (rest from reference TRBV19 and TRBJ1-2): DGGITQSPKYLFRKEGQNVTLSCEQNLNHDAMYWYRQDPGQGLRLIYYSQIVNDFQKGDIAEGYSVSREKKESFPLTVTSAQKNPTAFYLCASRGEANYGYTFGSGTRLTVV.

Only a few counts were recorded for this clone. The CDR3 here is CASNRAGALNTEAFF. The CDR3 DNA reads TGTGCCAGTAATCGGGCAGGGGCCTTGAACACTGAAGCTTTCTTT. The chain carries TRBV19 and TRBJ1-1, with D possibly TRBD1 on 6 matching bases. The V gene lost 7 bases and the J gene lost 0 bases, with 15 bases spanning the gap. This CDR3 is 15 amino acids long. The germline CDR1 and CDR2 sequences are LNHDA and SQIVND (reference sequence).

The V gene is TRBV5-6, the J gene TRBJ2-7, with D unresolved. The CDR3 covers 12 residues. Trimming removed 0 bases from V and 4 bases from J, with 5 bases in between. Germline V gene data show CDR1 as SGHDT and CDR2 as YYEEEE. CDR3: CASSLGAYEQYF. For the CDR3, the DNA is TGTGCCAGCAGCTTGGGAGCGTACGAGCAGTACTTC.

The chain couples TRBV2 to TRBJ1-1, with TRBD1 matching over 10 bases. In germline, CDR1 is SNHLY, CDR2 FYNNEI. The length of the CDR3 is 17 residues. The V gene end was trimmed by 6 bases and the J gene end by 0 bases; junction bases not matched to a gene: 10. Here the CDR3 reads CASRGTGVVVMNTEAFF. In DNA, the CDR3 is TGTGCCAGCAGGGGGACAGGGGTGGTTGTTATGAACACTGAAGCTTTCTTT.

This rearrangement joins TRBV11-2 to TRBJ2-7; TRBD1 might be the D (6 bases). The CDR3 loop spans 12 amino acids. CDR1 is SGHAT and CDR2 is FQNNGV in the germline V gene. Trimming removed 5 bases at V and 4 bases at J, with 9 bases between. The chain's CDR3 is CASSQGQYEQYF. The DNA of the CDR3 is TGTGCCAGCAGCCAGGGACAATACGAGCAGTACTTC.

The CDR3 DNA reads as TGTGCCAGCAGTGTTATGCCCCGGTGGGAGCAGTTCTTC. Protein sequence: CASSVMPRWEQFF. The chain joins TRBV27 to TRBJ2-1, with D unresolved. Germline loops: CDR1 MNHEY, CDR2 SMNVEV (reference sequence). The CDR3 runs 13 residues. V lost 5 bases and J lost 10, with 15 bases in between.

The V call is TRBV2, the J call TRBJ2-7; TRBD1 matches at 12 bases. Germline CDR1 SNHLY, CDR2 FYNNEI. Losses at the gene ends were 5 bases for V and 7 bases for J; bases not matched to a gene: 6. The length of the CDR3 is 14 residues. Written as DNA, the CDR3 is TGTGCCAGCAGTAGGGGGACAGGGGGCTTAGAGCAGTACTTC. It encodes CASSRGTGGLEQYF.

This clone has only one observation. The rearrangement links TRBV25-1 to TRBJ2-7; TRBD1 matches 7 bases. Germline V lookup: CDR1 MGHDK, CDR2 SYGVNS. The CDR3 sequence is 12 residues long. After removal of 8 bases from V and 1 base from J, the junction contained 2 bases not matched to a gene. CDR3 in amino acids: CASGGQSYEQYF. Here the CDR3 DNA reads TGTGCCAGCGGGGGACAGTCCTACGAGCAGTACTTC.